This T cell receptor beta chain was captured in a study of CD8 T cell repertoires and HIV-1 epitope variants. Study in general: T cells were cultured for less than eleven days with cytokines added on days 3 and 7.

Remarks on this clone: What it binds is not known.

V was trimmed by 5 bases and J by 0 bases, leaving 17 bases between them. The germline V gene encodes CDR1 MDHEN and CDR2 SYDVKM. This CDR3 contains 17 residues. Produced via immunoSEQ multiplex PCR; TCRdb's table is partial and in-frame only. The table has 2,500 to 3,000 clones, about 65% seen once. Source material: cultured CD8+ T cells derived from PBMCs. J is TRBJ1-5 and V is TRBV28; possibly TRBD1 for D (6 bases). The TCR comes from a male donor with HIV. The CDR3 DNA sequence: TGTGCCAGCAGTACTTATACAGGGAGTATTAGCAATCAGCCCCAGCATTTT. Its translation: CASSTYTGSISNQPQHF.